Presented here are 7 T cell receptor beta chains from one specimen sequenced in a study of CD8 T cells in ankylosing spondylitis. TCRdb re-derived calls from the 5' RACE reads in MiXCR, one entry per CDR3 protein. This sample has around 120,000 distinct CDR3 sequences, with 7% to 10% found just once. The material sequenced was blood, either unsorted or a sorted T cell fraction (not recorded which). The receptors stem from a male donor with ankylosing spondylitis or in good health (not recorded which).

The J gene is TRBJ2-7, the V gene TRBV7-2, with TRBD2 matching over 14 bases. Germline V gene data show CDR1 as SGHTA and CDR2 as FQGNSA. The CDR3 length is 16 residues. Trimming removed 3 bases from V and 0 bases from J; junction bases left unmatched: 1. As DNA, the CDR3 is TGTGCCAGCAGCTTGGGGACTAGCGGGAGCTCCTACGAGCAGTACTTC. Its protein is CASSLGTSGSSYEQYF.

This clonotype was recorded at least ten times. V usage is TRBV9 and J usage is TRBJ2-1, with 9 bases matching TRBD2. Per germline, CDR1 SGDLS and CDR2 YYNGEE. The J segment lost 5 bases and the V segment lost 4 bases, leaving 10 bases of the junction unmatched. The CDR3 totals 16 residues. The CDR3 is CASSLGGLAGNNEQFF. The CDR3, as DNA: TGTGCCAGCAGCCTCGGGGGGCTAGCGGGAAACAATGAGCAGTTCTTC.

This clonotype occurred many times. The chain is built from TRBV24-1 and TRBJ2-7; no clear D. Germline CDR1 and CDR2: KGHDR and SFDVKD. CDR3 length: 15 residues. Trimming shortened V by 8 bases and J by 0 bases, and 16 bases separated the two germline ends. The CDR3 bases are TGTGCCACCATGCGAGCAGAGAAGAGCTCCTACGAGCAGTACTTC. It specifies CATMRAEKSSYEQYF.

This clonotype occurred many times. The V call is TRBV7-2, the J call TRBJ2-2; no clear D. CDR3 length: 14 amino acids. The germline CDR1 and CDR2 sequences are SGHTA and FQGNSA. The ends were cut back, 0 bases at V and 6 bases at J, with 8 bases in the middle. CDR3 amino acids: CASSLANSPGELFF. The CDR3 nucleotides read TGTGCCAGCAGCTTAGCGAATAGCCCCGGGGAGCTGTTTTTT.

This clonotype was recorded at least ten times. The chain carries TRBV7-9 and TRBJ2-5; a weak D match, TRBD2 (6 bases). Germline V lookup: CDR1 SEHNR, CDR2 FQNEAQ (reference sequence). The CDR3 is made up of 15 amino acids. Trimming removed 5 bases from V and 2 bases from J, with 15 bases in between. The CDR3 sequence is CASSPPGLVQETQYF. CDR3 nucleotides: TGTGCCAGCAGCCCTCCGGGACTTGTACAAGAGACCCAGTACTTC.

At least ten counts were recorded for this clonotype. The rearrangement joins TRBV2 to TRBJ1-1, with D hard to call. Germline CDR1 and CDR2: SNHLY and FYNNEI. V was clipped by 4 bases and J by 3 bases, with 18 bases between them. This CDR3 spans 16 amino acids. Here the CDR3 DNA reads TGTGCCAGCAGTGGCGGAGGCGGCCTGAGGGACACTGAAGCTTTCTTT. Translated: CASSGGGGLRDTEAFF.

The chain joins TRBV29-1 to TRBJ1-2; TRBD1 matches at 8 bases. The CDR3 covers 17 residues. Germline-derived CDR1 and CDR2 are SQVTM and ANQGSEA. Trimming took 4 bases from V and 6 from J; bases not matched to a gene: 19. CDR3 in DNA: TGCAGCGTTGGTTCCTTCGGGACAGGACAACGGGGTAATGGCTACACCTTC. This encodes CSVGSFGTGQRGNGYTF.